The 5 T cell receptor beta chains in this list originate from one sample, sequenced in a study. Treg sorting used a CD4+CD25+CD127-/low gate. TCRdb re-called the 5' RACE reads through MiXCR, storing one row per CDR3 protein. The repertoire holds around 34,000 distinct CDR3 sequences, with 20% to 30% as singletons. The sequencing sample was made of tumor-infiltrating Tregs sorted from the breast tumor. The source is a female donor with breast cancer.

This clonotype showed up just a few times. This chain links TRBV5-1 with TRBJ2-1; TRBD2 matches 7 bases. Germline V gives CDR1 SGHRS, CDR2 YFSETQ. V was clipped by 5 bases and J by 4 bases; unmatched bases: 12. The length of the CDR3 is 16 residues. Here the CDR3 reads CASRMGSGPRYNEQFF. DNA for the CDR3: TGCGCCAGCAGAATGGGTAGCGGGCCTAGATACAATGAGCAGTTCTTC.

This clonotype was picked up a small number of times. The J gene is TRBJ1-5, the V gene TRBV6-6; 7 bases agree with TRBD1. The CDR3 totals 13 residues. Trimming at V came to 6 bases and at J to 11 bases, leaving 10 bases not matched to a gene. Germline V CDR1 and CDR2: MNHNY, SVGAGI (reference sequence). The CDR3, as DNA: TGTGCCAGCAGCATAACAGGGGAGGGATCCCAGCATTTT. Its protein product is CASSITGEGSQHF.

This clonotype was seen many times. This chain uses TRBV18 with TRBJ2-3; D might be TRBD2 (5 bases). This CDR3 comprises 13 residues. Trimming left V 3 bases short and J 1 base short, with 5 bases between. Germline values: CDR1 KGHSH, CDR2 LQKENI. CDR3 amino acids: CASSPRGTDTQYF. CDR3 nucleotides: TGTGCCAGCTCACCGAGGGGCACAGATACGCAGTATTTT.

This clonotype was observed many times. For the CDR3, the DNA is TGTGCCAGCAGCTTACCACCCAACAATGAGCAGTTCTTC. Encoded protein: CASSLPPNNEQFF. The chain joins TRBV7-6 to TRBJ2-1; D gene uncertain. The V gene lost 2 bases and the J gene lost 5 bases, with 7 bases spanning the gap. This CDR3 has 13 residues. The germline gives CDR1 SGHVS, CDR2 FNYEAQ.

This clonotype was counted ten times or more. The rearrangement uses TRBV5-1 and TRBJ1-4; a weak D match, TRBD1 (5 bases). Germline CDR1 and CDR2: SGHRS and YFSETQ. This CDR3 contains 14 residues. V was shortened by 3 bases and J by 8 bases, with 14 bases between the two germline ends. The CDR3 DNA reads TGCGCCAGCAGCTCGACGGACGGGACCGAAAAACTGTTTTTT. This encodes CASSSTDGTEKLFF.